These 20 T cell receptor beta chains share one sample of origin, sequenced in a study of graft-versus-host responses after intestinal transplantation. Profiled with immunoSEQ multiplex PCR; TCRdb holds only in-frame clones, not every one. The sample shows some 13,000 clones, 84% of them seen only once. Sequenced here: PBMCs, sampled after intestinal transplantation. These receptors were obtained from a human patient who received an intestinal transplant, so some T cells may come from the graft donor.

This clone was recorded a few times. This sequence joins TRBV21-1 and TRBJ2-3; the table assigns TRBD1, which was not confirmed against the DNA. TRBV21-1 is given as a pseudogene. This CDR3 comprises 16 residues. The CDR3 spells CASSKVEQVSTDTQYF. In DNA, the CDR3 is TGTGCCAGCAGCAAAGTAGAACAGGTTAGCACAGATACGCAGTATTTT.

The V call is TRBV7-3, the J call TRBJ2-7, with 7 bases that match TRBD2. Per the germline V gene, CDR1 is SGHTA and CDR2 is FQGTGA. CDR3 length equals 14 residues. V dropped 5 bases and J dropped 1; count of bases not matched to a gene: 5. The CDR3 bases are TGTGCCAGCAGCCCGGGACTAACTTCCTACGAGCAGTACTTC. The encoded protein is CASSPGLTSYEQYF.

This clone was observed once. In nucleotides, the CDR3 is TGTGCCAGCAGTCCCAGGGTCGGCACCGGGGAGCTGTTTTTT. Protein sequence: CASSPRVGTGELFF. The chain employs TRBV28 and TRBJ2-2, with D perhaps TRBD1 (5 bases). V was clipped by 5 bases and J by 4 bases, with 11 bases between them. The CDR3 sequence is 14 residues long. Germline V lookup: CDR1 MDHEN, CDR2 SYDVKM.

J is TRBJ2-5 and V is TRBV19; D gene unclear. CDR3 length equals 14 residues. Germline V gene lookup returns CDR1 LNHDA and CDR2 SQIVND (reference sequence). The germline V and J ends were trimmed by 6 bases and 5 bases, with 16 bases remaining between them. The CDR3 here is CASSPRTAWETQYF. The CDR3 DNA is TGTGCCAGTAGCCCTCGGACGGCCTGGGAGACCCAGTACTTC.

This chain uses TRBV2 with TRBJ1-4; D unresolved. V lost 2 bases to trimming and J lost 8 bases, with 12 bases between them. Germline values: CDR1 SNHLY, CDR2 FYNNEI. This CDR3 region has 14 residues. DNA of the CDR3: TGTGCCAGCAGTGAAAAAGCTGCGATCGAAAAACTGTTTTTT. Its translation is CASSEKAAIEKLFF. The full variable domain, completed using reference TRBV2 and TRBJ1-4, is EPEVTQTPSHQVTQMGQEVILRCVPISNHLYFYWYRQILGQKVEFLVSFYNNEISEKSEIFDDQFSVERPDGSNFTLKIRSTKLEDSAMYFCASSEKAAIEKLFFGSGTQLSVL.

This clone was detected once. The J gene is TRBJ2-7, the V gene TRBV6-5; no reliable D call. V shed 6 bases and J shed 4 bases, with 13 bases lying between them. CDR3 size: 13 residues. The V gene's germline CDR1 is MNHEY and CDR2 SVGAGI. CDR3 sequence reads: CASRYKTLYEQYF. CDR3 DNA sequence: TGTGCCAGCAGATACAAGACTCTTTACGAGCAGTACTTC.

Only a few counts were recorded for this clone. The chain uses TRBV30 and TRBJ2-2, with unresolved D. V gave up 0 bases and J gave up 11 bases, with 13 bases separating them. This CDR3 spans 13 amino acids. The germline gives CDR1 GTSNPN, CDR2 SVGIG (reference sequence). CDR3: CAWSVRPGGELFF. Written as DNA, the CDR3 is TGTGCCTGGAGTGTACGGCCGGGCGGAGAGCTGTTTTTT. Together with reference TRBV30 and TRBJ2-2, the CDR3 gives the full variable domain: SQTIHQWPATLVQPVGSPLSLECTVEGTSNPNLYWYRQAAGRGLQLLFYSVGIGQISSEVPQNLSASRPQDRQFILSSKKLLLSDSGFYLCAWSVRPGGELFFGEGSRLTVL.

This sequence joins TRBV18 and TRBJ2-3; D is unresolved. The CDR3 consists of 12 residues. V was cut by 4 bases and J by 3 bases, with 5 bases left in between. Germline CDR1 reads KGHSH; CDR2 reads LQKENI. The CDR3: CASSLVTDTQYF. In DNA form, the CDR3 reads TGTGCCAGCTCACTGGTTACAGATACGCAGTATTTT.

The V and J genes are TRBV18 and TRBJ2-7; possibly TRBD1 for D (5 bases). With 8 bases removed from V and 5 bases from J, the gap between germline ends came to 10 bases. This CDR3 has 11 residues. Germline V lookup: CDR1 KGHSH, CDR2 LQKENI. The CDR3 sequence is CASRRDNEQYF. CDR3 in DNA: TGTGCCAGCCGCAGGGATAACGAGCAGTACTTC.

The table lists this clone with a few counts. This rearrangement joins TRBV2 to TRBJ2-5, with 8 bases identical to TRBD1. The CDR3 totals 15 residues. CDR1 is SNHLY and CDR2 is FYNNEI in the germline V gene. V lost 7 bases to trimming and J lost 4 bases; unmatched junction nucleotides: 11. The CDR3 loop is CASNNNRGFGETQYF. CDR3 in DNA: TGTGCCAGCAACAACAACAGGGGGTTTGGAGAGACCCAGTACTTC.

The chain uses TRBV27 and TRBJ1-5; unclear D gene. V was trimmed by 3 bases and J by 3 bases, leaving 15 bases between them. CDR1 and CDR2 (germline): MNHEY, SMNVEV (reference sequence). The CDR3 sequence is 16 residues long. CDR3 sequence: CASSFIGRRINQPQHF. DNA of the CDR3: TGTGCCAGCAGTTTCATAGGAAGACGGATCAATCAGCCCCAGCATTTT.

CDR3 bases: TGCGCCAGCAGCTTCCGGGACAGCACAACCGGGGAGCTGTTTTTT. Translation: CASSFRDSTTGELFF. The chain uses TRBV5-1 and TRBJ2-2, with 7 bases aligning to TRBD1. V was clipped by 2 bases and J by 5 bases; unmatched bases: 6. The germline V gene has CDR1 SGHRS and CDR2 YFSETQ. CDR3 length equals 15 residues.

J is TRBJ2-3 and V is TRBV25-1, with TRBD1 as a possible D gene (5 bases). The CDR3 consists of 17 residues. Germline values: CDR1 MGHDK, CDR2 SYGVNS. V shed 2 bases and J shed 1 base, with 16 bases lying between them. The CDR3 DNA is TGTGCCAGCAGTGAAAAGGGGCTGAGTTATGGCACAGATACGCAGTATTTT. It yields the protein CASSEKGLSYGTDTQYF.

This chain's CDR3 is CASSPTGLGTEAFF. The CDR3 nucleotides read TGTGCCAGCAGCCCCACCGGGCTCGGCACTGAAGCTTTCTTT. The rearrangement uses TRBV7-9 and TRBJ1-1; D not certain. The CDR3 loop spans 14 amino acids. V lost 5 bases to trimming and J lost 4 bases, with 14 bases between them. The germline V gene has CDR1 SEHNR and CDR2 FQNEAQ (reference sequence).

This chain connects TRBV7-9 to TRBJ2-3; 9 bases align to TRBD1. This CDR3 is built from 15 residues. Germline V gene sequence: CDR1 SEHNR, CDR2 FQNEAQ (reference sequence). Trimming took 8 bases from V and 2 from J; bases not matched to a gene: 8. The CDR3 spells CASRPGQGFTDTQYF. The DNA of the CDR3 is TGTGCCAGCCGCCCGGGACAGGGATTCACAGATACGCAGTATTTT. The variable domain in full, with the rest retrieved from reference TRBV7-9 and TRBJ2-3, is DTGVSQNPRHKITKRGQNVTFRCDPISEHNRLYWYRQTLGQGPEFLTYFQNEAQLEKSRLLSDRFSAERPKGSFSTLEIQRTEQGDSAMYLCASRPGQGFTDTQYFGPGTRLTVL.

The rearrangement uses TRBV11-3 and TRBJ1-1, with a tentative D call TRBD1 (5 bases). The V end lost 2 bases, the J end lost 2 bases, and 9 bases lay between the germline ends. Germline V gene sequence: CDR1 SGHNT, CDR2 YENEEA. The CDR3 covers 14 residues. CDR3 bases: TGTGCCAGCAGCTTAAAGGGGCGAAACACTGAAGCTTTCTTT. It encodes CASSLKGRNTEAFF.

The chain combines TRBV6-1 with TRBJ2-5, with no clear D. The germline CDR1 and CDR2 sequences are MNHNS and SASEGT. Trimming took 6 bases from V and 1 from J, leaving 12 bases between them. This CDR3 has 14 residues. The CDR3 region is CASRLDVSQETQYF. The CDR3 bases are TGTGCCAGCAGGTTAGACGTATCCCAAGAGACCCAGTACTTC.

The rearrangement links TRBV9 to TRBJ2-7; 8 bases fit TRBD1. The CDR3 is 16 amino acids. The V segment lost 4 bases and the J segment 2 bases; nucleotides outside the gene matches: 11. Looked up from germline, CDR1 is SGDLS and CDR2 is YYNGEE. The CDR3: CASSPHGTGETYEQYF. The CDR3 DNA follows: TGTGCCAGCAGCCCTCATGGGACAGGCGAGACCTACGAGCAGTACTTC.

The genes are TRBV28 and TRBJ1-1, with 7 bases lining up with TRBD1. V shed 6 bases and J 3 bases; nucleotides not matched to a gene: 7. Germline-derived CDR1 and CDR2 are MDHEN and SYDVKM. The CDR3 contains 14 residues. This CDR3 reads CASSQGGVDTEAFF. CDR3 bases: TGTGCCAGCAGCCAGGGGGGGGTGGACACTGAAGCTTTCTTT.

The chain is built from TRBV6-6 and TRBJ2-7; D could derive from TRBD1 or TRBD2 (5 bases each). V lost 11 bases and J lost 2, with 16 bases in between. The CDR3 has 13 amino acids. Germline CDR1 is MNHNY and CDR2 is SVGAGI (reference sequence). The CDR3 coding sequence is TGTGCCGTCCGGCAGGGAGTGGCCTACGAGCAGTACTTC. Its translation is CAVRQGVAYEQYF.